This entry describes one T cell receptor beta chain. The antigen remains unidentified. The study ran its PCR with 60 Vbeta and 13 Jbeta primers. Only in-frame clones appear in the TCRdb table, and some are missing; sequencing was by immunoSEQ multiplex PCR. The table shows roughly 60,000 clones, with about 69% occurring only once. This specimen comes from a study of cytomegalovirus exposure and HLA in healthy donors. Study outcomes and limitations: With further analysis later on, most CMV-associated TCR beta chains appeared HLA-restricted.

Germline trimming cut 2 bases from V and 4 bases from J; bases unmatched to any gene: 7. The CDR3 runs to 16 residues. Germline CDR1 MDHEN, CDR2 SYDVKM. The sample was PBMCs. This clonotype was obtained from a woman aged 25 to 39 in good health and CMV-seronegative. This sequence joins TRBV28 and TRBJ2-7, with 11 nucleotides matching TRBD2. CDR3 region: CASSLRGLAVYYEQYF. The CDR3 coding sequence is TGTGCCAGCAGTTTAAGGGGACTAGCGGTTTATTACGAGCAGTACTTC.